The present entry profiles one TCR beta chain with its context. This entry comes from a study of blood T cell repertoires in COVID-19. Background on the study: The United States, Italy and Spain supplied acute and convalescent COVID-19 samples.

Trimming cost V 2 bases and J 1 base, with 11 bases left between them. Germline V lookup: CDR1 MDHEN, CDR2 SYDVKM. This CDR3 is 15 amino acids long. Generated by immunoSEQ multiplex PCR, the TCRdb table keeps only in-frame clones and is missing some. The repertoire has a few hundred thousand clones, about nine tenths of them found once; the top ten carry about 3%. The TCR sequence derives from a woman aged 25-40 years with active or convalescent COVID-19. The chain couples TRBV28 to TRBJ1-1; D possibly corresponds to TRBD1 (5 bases). Specimen: peripheral blood. The CDR3 here is CASSLPSGGNTEAFF. The CDR3 DNA reads TGTGCCAGCAGTTTACCCAGCGGGGGGAACACTGAAGCTTTCTTT.